This T cell receptor beta chain was identified during a study of cytomegalovirus exposure and HLA in healthy donors. It was with 60 Vbeta and 13 Jbeta primers that the PCR ran. Sequencing used immunoSEQ multiplex PCR; TCRdb keeps in-frame clones, though not all of them. The sample carries about 130,000 clones, approximately 80% recorded once. Comments on this clone: Its specificity is not known.

Study-level results: Overall, approximately 150 TCR beta chains were annotated as cytomegalovirus-associated. For most TCR beta V segments, an earlier analysis put the productive rate at about 90% or about 30% of the time.

CDR3 size: 14 residues. V lost 6 bases to trimming and J lost 2 bases; unmatched junction nucleotides: 4. The germline CDR1 and CDR2 sequences are ENHRY and SYGVKD. The sequenced sample was PBMCs. The TCR sequence derives from a middle-aged woman in good health and CMV-seropositive. This chain links TRBV10-3 with TRBJ2-7; 10 bases are a match to TRBD2. CDR3 residues: CAIRTSGLAYEQYF. In DNA form, the CDR3 reads TGTGCCATCAGGACTAGCGGGCTAGCCTACGAGCAGTACTTC.